Sequencing of this T cell receptor (beta chain) was carried out in a study of T cell clonality in common variable immunodeficiency. Some clones are missing from TCRdb's copy, which holds only in-frame ones; the method was immunoSEQ multiplex PCR. The sample counts tens of thousands of clones, none seen once; the ten largest own roughly 1.8%. The CDR3 contains 14 residues. Germline V gene sequence: CDR1 DFQATT, CDR2 SNEGSKA (reference sequence). The V gene lost 2 bases and the J gene lost 4 bases, with 12 bases spanning the gap. As to this clone: The read terminates 3 residues ahead of where the CDR3 ends, so the germline J gene completes it.

The origin of this receptor is a person aged 18 to 75 in good health. This rearrangement joins TRBV20-1 to TRBJ2-1; the D gene is possibly TRBD2 (6 bases). Specimen: peripheral blood mononuclear cells. CDR3 region: CSARRSAGYNEQFF. The CDR3 bases that were read are TGCAGTGCTAGACGTTCGGCGGGATACAATGAG.